This T cell receptor beta chain was identified in a study of CD8 T cell repertoires and HIV-1 epitope variants. Profiling relied on immunoSEQ multiplex PCR, and the TCRdb table lists in-frame clones only, not all of them. The sample carries around 5,900 clones, about 59% recorded once. Worth noting for this clone: Antigen: not known.

Trimming removed 6 bases from V and 4 bases from J; junction bases left unmatched: 5. The germline CDR1 and CDR2 sequences are MNHEY and SMNVEV (reference sequence). This CDR3 region has 14 residues. This chain joins TRBV27 and TRBJ2-1, with 8 positions matching TRBD1. The clonotype was recovered from a male donor with HIV. The sample taken for sequencing was cultured CD8+ T cells derived from PBMCs. The CDR3 here is CASSLGQEYNEQFF. Written as DNA, the CDR3 is TGTGCCAGCAGCCTGGGACAGGAGTACAATGAGCAGTTCTTC.